This T cell receptor (beta chain) derives from a study of control samples from healthy donors and cancer patients. CDR1 is KGHSH, CDR2 LQKENI, per germline. Trimming removed 6 bases from V and 4 bases from J; junction bases left unmatched: 7. The CDR3 runs 14 residues. Profiled with immunoSEQ multiplex PCR; TCRdb holds only in-frame clones, not every one. The sample contains 100,000 to 150,000 clones, around 93% of which appear only once. Sequenced sample: blood. V is TRBV18 and J is TRBJ2-3; 7 positions match TRBD1. The clonotype was recovered from a man aged 18-30 years in good health. The CDR3 spells CASSPRQGADTQYF. CDR3 nucleotides: TGTGCCAGCTCCCCCAGACAGGGTGCAGATACGCAGTATTTT.